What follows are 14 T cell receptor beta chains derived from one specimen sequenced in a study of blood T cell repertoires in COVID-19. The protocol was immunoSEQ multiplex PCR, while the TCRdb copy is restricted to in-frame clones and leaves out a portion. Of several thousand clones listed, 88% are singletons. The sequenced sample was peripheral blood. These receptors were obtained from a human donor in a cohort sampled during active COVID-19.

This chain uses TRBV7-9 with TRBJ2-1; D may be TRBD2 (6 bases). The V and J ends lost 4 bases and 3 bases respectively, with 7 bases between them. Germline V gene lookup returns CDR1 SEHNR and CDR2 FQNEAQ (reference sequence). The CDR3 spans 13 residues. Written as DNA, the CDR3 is TGTGCCAGCAGCTCGGGACTCTACAATGAGCAGTTCTTC. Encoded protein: CASSSGLYNEQFF.

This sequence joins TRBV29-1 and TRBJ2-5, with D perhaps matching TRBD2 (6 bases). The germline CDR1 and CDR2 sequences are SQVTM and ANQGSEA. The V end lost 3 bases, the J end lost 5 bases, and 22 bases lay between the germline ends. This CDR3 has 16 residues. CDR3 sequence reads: CSVDGRDSTSWETQYF. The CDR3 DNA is TGCAGCGTTGACGGTAGGGACTCAACCTCGTGGGAGACCCAGTACTTC.

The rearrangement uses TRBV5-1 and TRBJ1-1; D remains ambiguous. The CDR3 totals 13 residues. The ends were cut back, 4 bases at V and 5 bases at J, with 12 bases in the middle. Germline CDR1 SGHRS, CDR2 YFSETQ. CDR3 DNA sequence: TGCGCCAGCAGCAACGCGGGGAGTACTGAAGCTTTCTTT. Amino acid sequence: CASSNAGSTEAFF.

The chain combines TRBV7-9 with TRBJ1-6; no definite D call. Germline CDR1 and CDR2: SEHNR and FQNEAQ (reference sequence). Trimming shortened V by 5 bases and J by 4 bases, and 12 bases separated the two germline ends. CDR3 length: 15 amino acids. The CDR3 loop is CASSLGRGYNSPLHF. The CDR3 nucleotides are TGTGCCAGCAGCCTCGGTCGGGGTTATAATTCACCCCTCCACTTT.

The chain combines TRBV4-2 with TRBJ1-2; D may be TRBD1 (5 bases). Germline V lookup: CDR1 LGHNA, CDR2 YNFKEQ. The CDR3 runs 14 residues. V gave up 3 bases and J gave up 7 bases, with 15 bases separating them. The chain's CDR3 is CASSQGQEIGGYTF. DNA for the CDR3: TGTGCCAGCAGCCAGGGGCAAGAGATAGGTGGCTACACCTTC.

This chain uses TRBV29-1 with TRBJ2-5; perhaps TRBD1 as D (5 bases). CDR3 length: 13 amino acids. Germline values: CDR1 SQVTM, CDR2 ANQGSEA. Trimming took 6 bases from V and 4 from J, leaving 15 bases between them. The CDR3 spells CSVTRHTGETQYF. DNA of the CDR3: TGCAGCGTGACGCGACATACAGGAGAGACCCAGTACTTC.

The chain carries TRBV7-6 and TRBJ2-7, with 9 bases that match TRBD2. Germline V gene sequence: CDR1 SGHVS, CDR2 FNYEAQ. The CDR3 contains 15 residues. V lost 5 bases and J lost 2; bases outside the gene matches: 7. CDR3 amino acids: CASSAVAGEAYEQYF. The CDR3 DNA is TGTGCCAGCAGCGCGGTAGCGGGGGAGGCCTACGAGCAGTACTTC.

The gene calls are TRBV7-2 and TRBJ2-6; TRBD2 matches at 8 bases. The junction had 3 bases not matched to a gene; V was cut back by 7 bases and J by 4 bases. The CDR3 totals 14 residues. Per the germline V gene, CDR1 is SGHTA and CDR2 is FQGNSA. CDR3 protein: CASTGRAGANVLTF. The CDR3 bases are TGTGCCAGCACCGGGAGGGCAGGGGCCAACGTCCTGACTTTC.

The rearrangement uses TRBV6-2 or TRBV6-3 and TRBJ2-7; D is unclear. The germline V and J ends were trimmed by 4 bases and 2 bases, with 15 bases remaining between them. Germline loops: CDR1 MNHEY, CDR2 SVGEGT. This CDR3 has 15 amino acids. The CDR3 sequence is CASSSPHEGAYEQYF. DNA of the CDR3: TGTGCCAGCAGTTCCCCCCATGAAGGAGCCTACGAGCAGTACTTC.

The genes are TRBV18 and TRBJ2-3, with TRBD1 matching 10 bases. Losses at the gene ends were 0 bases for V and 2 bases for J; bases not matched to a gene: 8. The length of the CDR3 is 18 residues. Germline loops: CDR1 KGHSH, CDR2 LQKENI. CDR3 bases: TGTGCCAGCTCACCACCGGTGGACAGGGGGTGGAACACAGATACGCAGTATTTT. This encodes CASSPPVDRGWNTDTQYF.

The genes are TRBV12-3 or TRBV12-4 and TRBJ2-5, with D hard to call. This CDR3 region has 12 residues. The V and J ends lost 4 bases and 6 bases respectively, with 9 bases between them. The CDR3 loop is CASSSQMQTQYF. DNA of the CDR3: TGTGCCAGCAGTTCCCAGATGCAGACCCAGTACTTC.

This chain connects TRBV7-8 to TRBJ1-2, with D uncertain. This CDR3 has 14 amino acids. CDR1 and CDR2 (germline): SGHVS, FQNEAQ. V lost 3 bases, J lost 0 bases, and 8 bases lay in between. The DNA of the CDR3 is TGTGCCAGCAGCTTCACCGGGACTAACTATGGCTACACCTTC. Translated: CASSFTGTNYGYTF. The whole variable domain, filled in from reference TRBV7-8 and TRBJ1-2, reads GAGVSQSPRYKVAKRGQDVALRCDPISGHVSLFWYQQALGQGPEFLTYFQNEAQLDKSGLPSDRFFAERPEGSVSTLKIQRTQQEDSAVYLCASSFTGTNYGYTFGSGTRLTVV.

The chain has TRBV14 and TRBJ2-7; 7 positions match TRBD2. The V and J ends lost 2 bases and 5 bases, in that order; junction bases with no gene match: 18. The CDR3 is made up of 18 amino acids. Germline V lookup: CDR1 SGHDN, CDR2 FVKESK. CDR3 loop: CASSQRRRRETATDEQYF. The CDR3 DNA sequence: TGTGCCAGCAGCCAAAGGAGAAGGCGGGAGACTGCGACCGACGAGCAGTACTTC.

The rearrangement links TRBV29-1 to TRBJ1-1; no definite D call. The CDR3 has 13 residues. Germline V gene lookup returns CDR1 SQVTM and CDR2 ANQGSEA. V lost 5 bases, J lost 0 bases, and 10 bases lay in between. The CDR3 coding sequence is TGCAGCGTTCGCGTTCTCGTGAACACTGAAGCTTTCTTT. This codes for CSVRVLVNTEAFF.